This TCR beta chain was found in a study of shared clonotypes between healthy human individuals. Among the donors, all were Caucasian adults who lived in Nashville, Tennessee. As regards this clone: No antigen is known for it.

Findings and limits, study-wide: The study found lower generation probabilities in non-shared clonotypes than in those shared by all four donors.

Some clones are missing from TCRdb's copy, which holds only in-frame ones; the method was immunoSEQ multiplex PCR. This table holds 2 million to 2.5 million clones, under 95% found once. Sequences were obtained from naive CD4+ T cells from PBMCs. Subset meaning: CD45RA+ positively selected. This clonotype was obtained from a man aged 18-30 years in good health. Some clones in this sample may be carry-over from other donors' samples.

Written as DNA, the CDR3 is TGTGCCAGCAGTCCCCCTGGACCCTCGACCCCCACTGAAGCTTTCTTT. This gives the protein CASSPPGPSTPTEAFF. The J gene is TRBJ1-1, the V gene TRBV7-9, with D unclear. The CDR3 covers 16 residues. Germline assignment: CDR1 SEHNR and CDR2 FQNEAQ (reference sequence). Trimming stripped 6 bases from V and 4 bases from J, with 21 bases between.